These 6 T cell receptor beta chains originate from one sample sequenced in a study of T cells in Graves' hyperthyroidism and ophthalmopathy. What was amplified from RNA transcripts were TCR beta CDR3 regions. Initially, a first-round RT-PCR of the TCR CDR3 employed the HTBI primer set. In TCRdb, the multiplex PCR reads were re-called with MiXCR into one record per CDR3 protein. The sample shows over 500,000 distinct CDR3 sequences, about 46% of them seen only once. Specimen: peripheral blood or thyroid tissue (not recorded which). The receptors shown here come from an adult woman with Graves' disease, either hyperthyroidism or ophthalmopathy (not recorded which).

The chain combines TRBV7-9 with TRBJ2-7; perhaps TRBD1 as D (5 bases). The CDR3 runs to 14 residues. Trimming cost V 6 bases and J 3 bases, with 15 bases left between them. CDR1 is SEHNR and CDR2 is FQNEAQ in the germline V gene (reference sequence). As DNA, the CDR3 is TGTGCCAGCAGTCCACCTGGGGCCCTCTACGAGCAGTACTTC. Protein product: CASSPPGALYEQYF. Combining the CDR3 with reference TRBV7-9 and TRBJ2-7 gives the whole variable domain DTGVSQNPRHKITKRGQNVTFRCDPISEHNRLYWYRQTLGQGPEFLTYFQNEAQLEKSRLLSDRFSAERPKGSFSTLEIQRTEQGDSAMYLCASSPPGALYEQYFGPGTRLTVT.

This clonotype was seen many times. The chain combines TRBV20-1 with TRBJ1-5; no clear D. V was trimmed by 5 bases and J by 0 bases, leaving 14 bases between them. There are 15 residues in the CDR3. Germline CDR1 DFQATT, CDR2 SNEGSKA (reference sequence). Here the CDR3 DNA reads TGCAGTGCTCTTGGACCTTTGGCTAGCAATCAGCCCCAGCATTTT. Protein: CSALGPLASNQPQHF.

The chain joins TRBV16 to TRBJ2-3; D remains unclear. V lost 8 bases and J lost 5, with 17 bases in between. The CDR3 is 14 residues long. CDR1 is KGHSY, CDR2 FQNENV, per germline. CDR3 amino acids: CASGTQNRGDTQYF. The DNA of the CDR3 is TGTGCCAGCGGAACACAAAATCGCGGAGATACGCAGTATTTT.

The V gene is TRBV10-1, the J gene TRBJ1-1; D is unclear. The V gene lost 3 bases and the J gene lost 6 bases, with 14 bases spanning the gap. The CDR3 is made up of 14 amino acids. Per the germline V gene, CDR1 is WNHNN and CDR2 is SYGVQD (reference sequence). The CDR3 region is CASSDPRRPAEAFF. The CDR3 bases are TGCGCCAGCAGTGACCCTAGGAGGCCCGCTGAAGCTTTCTTT.

The rearrangement joins TRBV7-6 to TRBJ2-7; D might be TRBD2 (7 bases). Trimming cost V 6 bases and J 5 bases, with 14 bases left between them. Germline CDR1 is SGHVS and CDR2 is FNYEAQ. The CDR3 consists of 13 residues. Here the CDR3 reads CASRPTGGHEQYF. For the CDR3, the DNA is TGTGCCAGCAGACCTACGGGGGGCCACGAGCAGTACTTC.

This clonotype was picked up one time. The chain links TRBV29-1 to TRBJ2-2; TRBD2 agrees at 13 bases. Germline CDR1 SQVTM, CDR2 ANQGSEA. This CDR3 comprises 14 residues. CDR3 region: CSVLAGGPTGELFF. The CDR3 DNA follows: TGCAGTGTACTAGCGGGAGGGCCCACCGGGGAGCTGTTTTTT.